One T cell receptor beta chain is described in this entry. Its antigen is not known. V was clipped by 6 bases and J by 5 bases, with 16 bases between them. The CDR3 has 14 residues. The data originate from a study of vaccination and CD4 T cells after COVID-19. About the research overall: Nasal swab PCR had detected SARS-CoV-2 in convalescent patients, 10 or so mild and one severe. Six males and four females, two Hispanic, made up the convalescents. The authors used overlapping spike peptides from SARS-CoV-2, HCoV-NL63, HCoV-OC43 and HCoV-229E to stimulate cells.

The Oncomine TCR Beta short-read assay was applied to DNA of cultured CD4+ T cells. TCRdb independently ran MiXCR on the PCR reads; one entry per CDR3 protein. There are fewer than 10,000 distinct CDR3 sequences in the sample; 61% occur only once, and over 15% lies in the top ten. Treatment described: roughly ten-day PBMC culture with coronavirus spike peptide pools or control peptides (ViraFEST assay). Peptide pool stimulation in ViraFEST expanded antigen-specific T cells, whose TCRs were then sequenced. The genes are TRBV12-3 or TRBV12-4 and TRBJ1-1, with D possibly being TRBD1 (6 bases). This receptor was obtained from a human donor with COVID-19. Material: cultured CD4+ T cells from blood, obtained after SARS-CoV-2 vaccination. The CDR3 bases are TGTGCCAGCAGGGTAGGGGGGCGGGTGACTGAAGCTTTCTTT. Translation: CASRVGGRVTEAFF.